This T cell receptor beta chain was recovered during a study of blood T cells in healthy people across ages (dated by TCRdb to the mid-2010s). Background on the whole study: In model experiments, template switching captured about one uniquely barcoded TCR beta cDNA molecule for every two T cells. For two donors (one aged 18 to 29 and one aged 80 or older), the study analyzed two additional independent replicas of 1 million unique cDNA reads from the same blood draw. To track age-related changes in TCR beta repertoire diversity, the study relied on deep sequencing normalized with unique cDNA molecular identifiers. To avoid experimental bias, donors of different ages were distributed randomly across sequencing lanes. The donors were split into four age groups: young (average roughly 15 years), middle-aged (nearly 40), aged (roughly 60) and long-lived (roughly 88).

Donors were a few dozen systemically healthy Caucasian individuals from Russia aged 6 to 90 years. Each donor gave ten milliliters of peripheral blood, collected into EDTA-treated Vacutainer tubes. Ficoll-Paque density-gradient centrifugation was used to isolate PBMCs, with at least 7 million obtained per sample. Trizol reagent was used to extract total RNA from the PBMCs, yielding at least 6 micrograms per sample. Naive CD45RAhigh/CD27high T cell percentages were measured by flow cytometry on a PBMC aliquot from every donor. The full study reports these points: Conclusive comparison of naive and antigen-experienced compartments was prevented by the profiling of bulk unsorted PBMCs. Estimates of total diversity based on one million sequenced T cells were considered lower bounds and underestimates. The CMV infection status of donors was not known, potentially confounding age-related changes in expanded clonotypes. A strong correlation was found between observed TCR beta diversity and the percentage of naive T cells measured by flow cytometry. Compared with the aged group, more naive CD4+ T cells, fewer expanded clones and increased TCR diversity were shown by the long-lived group, suggesting age selection. Observed TCR beta diversity per million T cells fell roughly linearly with age, and a significant reduction was already apparent by age around 40.

Worth noting for this clonotype: Its antigen is not yet known. No base quality values were provided; no much bigger clone lies one nucleotide off.

The library was produced with 5' RACE. A second PCR of about 7 to 12 cycles was run with a J-beta primer mix and a sample-barcoded 5' primer. Each TCR beta cDNA molecule received a unique molecular identifier from a template-switch 5' adaptor carrying 12 random nucleotides. Each sample yielded at least 2.5 million CDR3-containing paired-end reads. All of the RNA was converted into first-strand cDNA using the Mint cDNA synthesis kit, with a TRBC-specific oligonucleotide serving as the primer. All cDNA was treated with uracil-DNA glycosylase and then went through a first 18-cycle PCR with the universal primers M1SS and BC2_uni_R. Turning to the authors' computational methods: Each sample was normalized by randomly selecting 1 million high-quality reads, each carrying a distinct molecular identifier. Reads with shared molecular identifiers were discarded instead of being binned into consensus sequences. MiTCR, set to a Q25 quality threshold and the strictest error-elimination algorithm, was used for CDR3 identification, clonotype clustering and error correction. A nonparametric unseen species model using Euler transformation provided a lower-bound estimate of total TCR beta diversity. The public sequencing data were trimmed at Q25 with fastp and processed into clonotypes with MiXCR by TCRdb, which kept only in-frame beta chains. Entries that share a CDR3 protein sequence are merged under the most common genes and DNA. TCRdb, rather than the study authors, made the V and J calls. Recorded for this sample are around 1,800,000 distinct CDR3 sequences; about two fifths of them occurred a single time. 23% of the sample rests with the top ten.

Via the germline V gene, CDR1 is MNHEY and CDR2 SVGAGI. Trimming takes 4 bases from V and 10 bases from J, and the germline ends sit 10 bases apart. The cysteine opens and the phenylalanine closes a CDR3 of 11 amino acids. Just the 33-base CDR3 DNA is kept, in frame starting at base 1. The sequence is built from TRBV6-5 and TRBJ1-1; no confident D gene assignment can be made. This TCR was sampled from a human donor in good health. The sequenced sample was blood. The nucleotide sequence is given as TGTGCCAGCAGTTCGGTGGTGGGAGCTTTCTTT. Its translation is CASSSVVGAFF.